This T cell receptor beta chain originates from a study of T cell repertoires in cytomegalovirus infection (dated by TCRdb to the late 2010s). At the level of the whole study: Recently identified HLA-C-restricted CMV epitopes, whose presentation resists viral immunomodulation, were targeted by peptide stimulations together with well-studied HLA-B-restricted epitopes. Donor HLA type was relevant to the analysis, as public TCR beta signatures indicated carriage of CMV infection together with the matching HLA type. The full study reports these points: Carriers of CMV infection plus the relevant HLA type were discriminated by the cumulative frequency of public TCR beta family members in the study cohort and in an independent roughly 400-donor cohort. The ex vivo response was dominated by HLA-C-restricted CMV-specific TCR beta clonotypes, which also provided the single most frequent clonotype in two of eight donors.

V trim: 2 bases; J trim: 9 bases; unmatched bases: 12. Reading from cysteine to phenylalanine, the CDR3 counts 16 amino acids. Solely the CDR3 DNA is kept, with 48 bases framed from the first base. The CDR1 and CDR2 encoded by the germline V gene (reference sequence) are SEHNR and FQNEAQ. The treatment or condition label corresponds to: in vitro stimulation with specific CMV peptide epitopes to enrich CMV-specific T cells. Concerning this clonotype itself: The specificity of this receptor is unknown. Within one base of it there is no much larger clone, and no base qualities were kept.

The run used an Illumina HiSeq 1500. The public reads were quality trimmed at Q25 with fastp and then assembled into clones with MiXCR by TCRdb, keeping productive beta chains. Entries that share a CDR3 protein sequence are merged under the most common genes and DNA. The sample table holds under 120,000 distinct CDR3 sequences, of which about 40% were seen once. The ten largest clones take up about 74% of the sample. This specimen consisted of CD8+ T cells from cultured PBMCs, obtained from culture after CMV antigen stimulation. Rearrangement joined TRBV7-9 to TRBJ2-1, and TRBD2 aligns with 8 junction nucleotides. This receptor was obtained from a human donor in good health (CMV status not recorded). Some clones in this sample may be carry-over from other donors' samples. The CDR3 reads CASSLTSGGPDGEQFF. The DNA is as follows: TGTGCCAGCAGCTTAACCAGCGGGGGCCCCGATGGTGAGCAGTTCTTC.